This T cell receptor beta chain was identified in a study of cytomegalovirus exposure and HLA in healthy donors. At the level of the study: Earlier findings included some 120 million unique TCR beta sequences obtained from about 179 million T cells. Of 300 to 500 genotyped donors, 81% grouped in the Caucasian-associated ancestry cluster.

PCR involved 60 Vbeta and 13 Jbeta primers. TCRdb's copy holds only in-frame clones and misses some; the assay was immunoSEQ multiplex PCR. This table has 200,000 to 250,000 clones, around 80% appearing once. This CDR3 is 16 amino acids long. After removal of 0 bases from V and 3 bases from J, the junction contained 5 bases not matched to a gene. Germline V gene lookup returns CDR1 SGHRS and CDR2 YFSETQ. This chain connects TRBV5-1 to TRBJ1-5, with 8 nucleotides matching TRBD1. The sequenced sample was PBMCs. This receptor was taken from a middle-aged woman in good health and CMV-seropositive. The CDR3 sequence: CASSLAPGQDNQPQHF. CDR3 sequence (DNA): TGCGCCAGCAGCTTGGCTCCGGGACAGGACAATCAGCCCCAGCATTTT.